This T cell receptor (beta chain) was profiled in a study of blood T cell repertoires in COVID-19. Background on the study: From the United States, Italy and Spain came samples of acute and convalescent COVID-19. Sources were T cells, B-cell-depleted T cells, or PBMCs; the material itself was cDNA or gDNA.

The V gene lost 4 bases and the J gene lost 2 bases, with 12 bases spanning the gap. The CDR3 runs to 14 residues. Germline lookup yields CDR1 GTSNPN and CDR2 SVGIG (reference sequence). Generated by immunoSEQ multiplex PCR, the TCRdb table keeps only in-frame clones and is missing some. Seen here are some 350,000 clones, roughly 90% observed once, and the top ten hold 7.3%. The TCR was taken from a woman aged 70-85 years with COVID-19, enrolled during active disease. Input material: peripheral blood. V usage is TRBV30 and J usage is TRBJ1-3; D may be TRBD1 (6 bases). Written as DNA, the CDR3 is TGTGCCTGGAAACGGGACAACACTGGAAACACCATATATTTT. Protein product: CAWKRDNTGNTIYF.